The 17 T cell receptor beta chains below all came from one sample that was sequenced in a study of CD4 and CD8 cells across lung adenocarcinoma regions. Using its own MiXCR run on the PCR reads, TCRdb lists one record per CDR3 protein. This sample has more than 9,500 distinct CDR3 sequences, with 47% found just once. Material for sequencing was CD8+ T cells from the margin of a lung tumor. The source of these receptors is a female donor with lung adenocarcinoma. The CD4 and CD8 labels of this study may be unreliable.

This clonotype occurred many times. The chain joins TRBV6-1 to TRBJ2-7, with 9 bases that match TRBD2. Germline CDR1 MNHNS, CDR2 SASEGT. The trim removed 2 bases at V and 3 bases at J, leaving 2 bases unmatched. This CDR3 spans 14 amino acids. This CDR3 is CASSERAGGYEQYF. For the CDR3, the DNA is TGTGCCAGCAGTGAAAGAGCGGGGGGCTACGAGCAGTACTTC.

In this sample, this clonotype turned up many times. This chain uses TRBV6-5 with TRBJ2-2, with D possibly matching TRBD1 (5 bases). CDR3 size: 15 residues. Trimming shortened V by 0 bases and J by 4 bases, and 9 bases separated the two germline ends. CDR1 and CDR2 from the germline V gene are MNHEY and SVGAGI. The CDR3 nucleotides are TGTGCCAGCAGTTACTCGGGGCAGATCACCGGGGAGCTGTTTTTT. Translated: CASSYSGQITGELFF.

The chain combines TRBV11-1 with TRBJ2-2, with D uncertain. The V gene lost 6 bases and the J gene lost 2 bases, with 4 bases spanning the gap. CDR3 length: 12 residues. CDR1 and CDR2 (germline): SGHAT, FQDESV (reference sequence). The CDR3 DNA follows: TGTGCCAGCAGTTATAACACCGGGGAGCTGTTTTTT. This gives the protein CASSYNTGELFF.

A few counts support this clonotype. The chain carries TRBV10-1 and TRBJ2-3, with 11 bases aligning to TRBD2. V dropped 2 bases and J dropped 5; count of bases not matched to a gene: 6. Germline V gene sequence: CDR1 WNHNN, CDR2 SYGVQD (reference sequence). The CDR3 is 16 amino acids. The CDR3: CASSENSGGDQDTQYF. DNA of the CDR3: TGCGCCAGCAGTGAGAATAGCGGGGGGGATCAAGATACGCAGTATTTT.

This clonotype counts as medium-sized. This chain connects TRBV6-1 to TRBJ2-5, with 10 bases matching TRBD1. The J call could be wrong; TRBJ2-7 is a better fit for the DNA end. This CDR3 has 15 residues. Germline V gene data show CDR1 as MNHNS and CDR2 as SASEGT. This chain's CDR3 is CASSEVGDRGDEQYF. CDR3 in DNA: TGTGCCAGCAGTGAGGTGGGGGACAGGGGCGACGAGCAGTACTTC.

CDR3 nucleotides: TGCTCGGGTTGCCAAGCAGGCGGGGGGGGCCGTGGCCAAGAGACCCAGTACTTC. Residues: CSGCQAGGGGRGQETQYF. The chain is built from TRBV4-1 and TRBJ2-5; 9 bases are shared with TRBD2. Germline-derived CDR1 and CDR2 are MGHRA and YSYEKL. The CDR3 has 18 residues.

Note on this clonotype: Germline and junction disagree at one end, which may indicate a read error. The CDR3 DNA reads as TGTGCCAGCAGTTCCCCACGAGGTGGCAATCAGCCCCACCATTTT. Translation gives CASSSPRGGNQPHHF. The chain combines TRBV6-5 with TRBJ1-5; D not resolved. Looked up from germline, CDR1 is MNHEY and CDR2 is SVGAGI. The CDR3 length is 15 residues.

In this sample, this clonotype turned up a few times. The J gene is TRBJ2-1, the V gene TRBV7-2, with a weak D call TRBD2 (7 bases). V gave up 4 bases and J gave up 8 bases, with 21 bases separating them. CDR1 is SGHTA, CDR2 FQGNSA, per germline. The CDR3 is made up of 16 amino acids. CDR3 nucleotide sequence: TGTGCCAGCAGCTCACAGGGCGGGGGCGAATCGGATGAGCAGTTCTTC. Protein sequence: CASSSQGGGESDEQFF.

By sample share, this clonotype is medium-sized. The chain links TRBV6-5 to TRBJ2-7, with D possibly called TRBD1 or TRBD2 (5 bases each). The germline gives CDR1 MNHEY, CDR2 SVGAGI. The CDR3 loop spans 12 amino acids. Trimming shortened V by 8 bases and J by 5 bases, and 13 bases separated the two germline ends. The CDR3 is CASRDPLNEQYF. DNA for the CDR3: TGTGCCAGCCGGGACCCGCTCAACGAGCAGTACTTC.

As for this clonotype: One junction end does not reproduce the germline sequence, and a read error may be involved. The chain is built from TRBV6-8 and TRBJ2-3, with TRBD2 identical over 8 bases. The CDR3 is made up of 20 amino acids. CDR1 and CDR2 from the germline V gene are MNHGY and SAAAGT. The CDR3 DNA is TGTGCGCGCACGGTTTTCTCTGGGGGGGCGGGGGGCCGGGGCCAAGATACCCAGTATTTC. Encoded protein: CARTVFSGGAGGRGQDTQYF.

CDR3 region: CASGPGTRTIGEQFF. The DNA for the CDR3 is TGTGCTAGTGGACCCGGGACTAGAACAATTGGAGAGCAGTTCTTC. V and J are TRBV12-5 and TRBJ2-1, with 8 nucleotides matching TRBD2. The CDR3 has 15 amino acids. V gave up 6 bases and J gave up 10 bases; unmatched junction bases: 14. Germline loops: CDR1 LGHNT, CDR2 FRNRAP.

In regard to this clonotype: A read error may account for a junction end that differs from germline. The chain couples TRBV6-1 to TRBJ2-5; 10 bases are a match to TRBD2. The CDR3 has 14 amino acids. CDR1 and CDR2 from the germline V gene are MNHNS and SASEGT. The CDR3 DNA is TGTGCGGGCAGCGGGGGGGGATGCCAAGAGACCCAGTACTTT. Translation: CAGSGGGCQETQYF.

The chain employs TRBV14 and TRBJ2-1, with a possible D match to TRBD1 (5 bases). V was clipped by 1 base and J by 4 bases, with 5 bases between them. The CDR3 has 13 amino acids. CDR1 is SGHDN and CDR2 is FVKESK in the germline V gene. CDR3 in amino acids: CASSQAGYNEQFF. DNA of the CDR3: TGTGCCAGCAGCCAAGCAGGGTACAATGAGCAGTTCTTC. The full variable domain, with the rest looked up from reference TRBV14 and TRBJ2-1, is EAGVTQFPSHSVIEKGQTVTLRCDPISGHDNLYWYRRVMGKEIKFLLHFVKESKQDESGMPNNRFLAERTGGTYSTLKVQPAELEDSGVYFCASSQAGYNEQFFGPGTRLTVL.

This clonotype is medium-sized (0.01 to 0.1%) within its sample. The rearrangement links TRBV6-5 to TRBJ2-3, with D unclear. The germline V and J ends were trimmed by 0 bases and 5 bases, with 6 bases remaining between them. This CDR3 contains 13 residues. The germline V gene encodes CDR1 MNHEY and CDR2 SVGAGI. The CDR3 spells CASSYSWGDTQYF. In DNA form, the CDR3 reads TGTGCCAGCAGTTACTCGTGGGGAGATACGCAGTATTTT.

Concerning this clonotype: Sequence at one end of the junction differs from germline and may be a read error. The rearrangement links TRBV27 to TRBJ2-2, with D tentatively TRBD1 (5 bases). Germline loops: CDR1 MNHEY, CDR2 SMNVEV (reference sequence). The CDR3 loop spans 15 amino acids. The CDR3 reads CASSLYSMNTGEQFF. In DNA form, the CDR3 reads TGTGCCAGCAGTTTATACAGTATGAACACAGGTGAGCAGTTTTTT.

This clonotype was seen ten or more times. V and J are TRBV10-3 and TRBJ1-1, with a tentative D call TRBD1 (6 bases). V was shortened by 6 bases and J by 3 bases, with 14 bases between the two germline ends. Germline V gene data show CDR1 as ENHRY and CDR2 as SYGVKD. The CDR3 is made up of 14 amino acids. Here the CDR3 DNA reads TGTGCCATCAGGCGAGGGGGGCCGGACACTGAAGCTTTCTTT. Translating gives CAIRRGGPDTEAFF.

V is TRBV9 and J is TRBJ1-1, with a possible D match to TRBD1 (6 bases). CDR1 and CDR2 (germline): SGDLS, YYNGEE. The V and J ends lost 0 bases and 1 base respectively, with 16 bases between them. This CDR3 comprises 17 residues. CDR3 sequence reads: CASSVGMGDNRNTEAFF. The CDR3 DNA reads TGTGCCAGCAGCGTAGGAATGGGGGACAACCGGAACACTGAAGCTTTCTTT.